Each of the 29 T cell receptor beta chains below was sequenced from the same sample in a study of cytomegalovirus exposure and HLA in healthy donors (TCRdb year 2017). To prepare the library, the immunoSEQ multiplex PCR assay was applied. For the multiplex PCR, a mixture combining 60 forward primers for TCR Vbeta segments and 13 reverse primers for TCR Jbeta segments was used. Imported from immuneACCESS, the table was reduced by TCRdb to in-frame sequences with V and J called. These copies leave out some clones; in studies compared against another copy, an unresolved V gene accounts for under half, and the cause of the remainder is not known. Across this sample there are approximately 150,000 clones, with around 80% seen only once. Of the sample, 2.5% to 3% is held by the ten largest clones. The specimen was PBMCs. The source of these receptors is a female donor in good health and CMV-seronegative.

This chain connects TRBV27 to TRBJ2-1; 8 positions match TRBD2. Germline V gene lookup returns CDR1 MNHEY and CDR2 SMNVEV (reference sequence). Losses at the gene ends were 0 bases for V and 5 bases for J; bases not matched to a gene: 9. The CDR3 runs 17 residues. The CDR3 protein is CASSLSVGTSGHNEQFF. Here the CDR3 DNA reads TGTGCCAGCAGTTTATCAGTCGGAACTAGCGGTCACAATGAGCAGTTCTTC.

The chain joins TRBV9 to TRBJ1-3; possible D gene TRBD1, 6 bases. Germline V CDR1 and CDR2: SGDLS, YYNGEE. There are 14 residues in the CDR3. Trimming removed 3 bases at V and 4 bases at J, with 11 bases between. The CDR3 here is CASSGQDWGNTIYF. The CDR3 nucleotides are TGTGCCAGCAGCGGACAGGACTGGGGAAACACCATATATTTT.

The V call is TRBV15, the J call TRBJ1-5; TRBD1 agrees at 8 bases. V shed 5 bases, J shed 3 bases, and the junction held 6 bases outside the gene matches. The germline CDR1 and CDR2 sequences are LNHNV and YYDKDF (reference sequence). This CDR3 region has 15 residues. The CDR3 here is CATSPTGDSNQPQHF. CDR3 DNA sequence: TGTGCCACCAGCCCGACAGGGGATTCCAATCAGCCCCAGCATTTT.

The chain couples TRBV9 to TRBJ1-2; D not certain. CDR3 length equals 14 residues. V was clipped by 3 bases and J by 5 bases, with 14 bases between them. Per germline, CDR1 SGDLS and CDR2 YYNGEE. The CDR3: CASSAEPGLYGYTF. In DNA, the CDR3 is TGTGCCAGCAGCGCCGAGCCCGGACTATATGGCTACACCTTC.

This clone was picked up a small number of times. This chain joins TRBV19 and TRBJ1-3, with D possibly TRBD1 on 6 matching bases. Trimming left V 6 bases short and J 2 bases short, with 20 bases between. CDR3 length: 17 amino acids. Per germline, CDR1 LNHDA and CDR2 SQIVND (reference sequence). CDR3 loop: CASSTVSGKGAGNTIYF. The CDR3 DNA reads TGTGCCAGTAGCACCGTTTCGGGGAAGGGGGCTGGAAACACCATATATTTT.

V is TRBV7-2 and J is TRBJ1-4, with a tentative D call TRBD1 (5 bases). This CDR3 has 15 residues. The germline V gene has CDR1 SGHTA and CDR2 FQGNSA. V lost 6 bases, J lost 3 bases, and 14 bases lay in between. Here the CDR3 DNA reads TGTGCCAGCAGTTACCGGGGGATCCCTAATGAAAAACTGTTTTTT. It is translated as CASSYRGIPNEKLFF.

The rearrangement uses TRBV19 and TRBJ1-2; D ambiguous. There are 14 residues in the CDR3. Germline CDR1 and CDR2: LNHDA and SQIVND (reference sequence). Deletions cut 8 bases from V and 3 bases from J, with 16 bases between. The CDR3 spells CASQIPRVYYGYTF. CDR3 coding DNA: TGTGCCAGTCAAATCCCGAGGGTTTACTATGGCTACACCTTC.

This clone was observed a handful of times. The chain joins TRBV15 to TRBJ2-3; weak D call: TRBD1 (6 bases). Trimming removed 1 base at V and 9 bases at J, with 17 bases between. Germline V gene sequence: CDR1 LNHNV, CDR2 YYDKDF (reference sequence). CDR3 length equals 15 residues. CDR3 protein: CATSRARLTGRTQYF. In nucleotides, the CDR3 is TGTGCCACCAGCAGAGCCAGATTGACAGGACGAACGCAGTATTTT.

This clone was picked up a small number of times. The CDR3 coding sequence is TGTGCCAGCAGTGAATCAGGGATGGTGGCCGGGGAGCTGTTTTTT. Translated: CASSESGMVAGELFF. The J gene is TRBJ2-2, the V gene TRBV6-1; a weak D match, TRBD1 (5 bases). The CDR3 covers 15 residues. CDR1 is MNHNS and CDR2 is SASEGT in the germline V gene. V lost 2 bases, J lost 6 bases, and 13 bases lay in between.

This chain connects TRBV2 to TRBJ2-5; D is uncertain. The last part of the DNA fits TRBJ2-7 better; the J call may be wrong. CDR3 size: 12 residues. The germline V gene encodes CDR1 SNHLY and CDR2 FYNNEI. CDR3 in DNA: TGTGCCAGCACCGCCGGTTACTCCGAGCAGTACTTC. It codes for CASTAGYSEQYF.

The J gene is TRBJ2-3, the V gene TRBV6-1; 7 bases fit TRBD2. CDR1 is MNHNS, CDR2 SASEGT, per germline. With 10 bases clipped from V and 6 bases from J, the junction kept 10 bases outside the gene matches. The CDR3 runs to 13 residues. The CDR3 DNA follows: TGTGCCAACTCCGGGACTATTACCGATACGCAGTATTTT. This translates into CANSGTITDTQYF.

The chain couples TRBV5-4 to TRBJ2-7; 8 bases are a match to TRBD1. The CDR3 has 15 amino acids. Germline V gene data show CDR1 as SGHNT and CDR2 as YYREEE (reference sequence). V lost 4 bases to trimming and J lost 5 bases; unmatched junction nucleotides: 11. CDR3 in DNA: TGTGCCAGCAGCCTACAGACAGGGGTGGGCAACGAGCAGTACTTC. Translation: CASSLQTGVGNEQYF. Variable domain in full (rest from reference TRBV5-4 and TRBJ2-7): ETGVTQSPTHLIKTRGQQVTLRCSSQSGHNTVSWYQQALGQGPQFIFQYYREEENGRGNFPPRFSGLQFPNYSSELNVNALELDDSALYLCASSLQTGVGNEQYFGPGTRLTVT.

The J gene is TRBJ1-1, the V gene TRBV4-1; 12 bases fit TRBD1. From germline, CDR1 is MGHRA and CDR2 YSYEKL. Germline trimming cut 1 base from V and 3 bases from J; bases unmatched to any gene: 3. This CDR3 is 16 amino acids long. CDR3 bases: TGCGCCAGCAGCCAAGGGGACAGGGGGCTAGACACTGAAGCTTTCTTT. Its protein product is CASSQGDRGLDTEAFF.

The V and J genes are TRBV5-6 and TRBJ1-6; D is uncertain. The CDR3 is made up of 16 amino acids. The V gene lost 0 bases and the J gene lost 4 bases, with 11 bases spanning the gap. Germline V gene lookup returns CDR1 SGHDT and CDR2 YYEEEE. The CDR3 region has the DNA TGTGCCAGCAGCTTGGCCGGGAAGATTTATAATTCACCCCTCCACTTT. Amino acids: CASSLAGKIYNSPLHF.

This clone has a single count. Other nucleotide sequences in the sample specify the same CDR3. For the CDR3, the DNA is TGCGCCAGCAGCTTGGGTCTATACAATGAGCAGTTCTTC. Translating it yields CASSLGLYNEQFF. The V and J genes are TRBV5-1 and TRBJ2-1, with D unresolved. This CDR3 comprises 13 residues. The germline V gene has CDR1 SGHRS and CDR2 YFSETQ. The germline V and J ends were trimmed by 0 bases and 4 bases, with 5 bases remaining between them.

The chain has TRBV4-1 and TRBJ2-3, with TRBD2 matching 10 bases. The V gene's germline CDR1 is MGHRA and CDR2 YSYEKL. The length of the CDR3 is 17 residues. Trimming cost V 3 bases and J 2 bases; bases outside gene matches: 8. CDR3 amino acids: CASSQGPSGGSTDTQYF. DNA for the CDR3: TGCGCCAGCAGCCAGGGACCTAGCGGGGGCTCCACAGATACGCAGTATTTT.

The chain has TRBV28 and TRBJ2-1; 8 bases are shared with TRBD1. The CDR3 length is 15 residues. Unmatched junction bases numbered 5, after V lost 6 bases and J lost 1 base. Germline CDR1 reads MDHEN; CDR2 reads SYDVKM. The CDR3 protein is CASSPYRGSYNEQFF. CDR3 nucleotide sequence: TGTGCCAGCAGCCCGTACAGGGGGTCCTACAATGAGCAGTTCTTC.

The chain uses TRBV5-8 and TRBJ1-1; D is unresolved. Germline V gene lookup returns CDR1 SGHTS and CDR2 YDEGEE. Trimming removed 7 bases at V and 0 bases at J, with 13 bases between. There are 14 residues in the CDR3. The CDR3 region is CASLQDFLNTEAFF. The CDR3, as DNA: TGTGCCAGCCTGCAGGACTTCCTGAACACTGAAGCTTTCTTT. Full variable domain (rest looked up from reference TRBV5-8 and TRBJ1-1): EAGVTQSPTHLIKTRGQQATLRCSPISGHTSVYWYQQALGLGLQFLLWYDEGEERNRGNFPPRFSGRQFPNYSSELNVNALELEDSALYLCASLQDFLNTEAFFGQGTRLTVV.

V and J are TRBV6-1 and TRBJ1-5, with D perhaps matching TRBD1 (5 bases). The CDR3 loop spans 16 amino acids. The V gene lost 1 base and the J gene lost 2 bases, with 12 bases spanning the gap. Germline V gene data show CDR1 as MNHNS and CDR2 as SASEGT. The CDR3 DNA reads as TGTGCCAGCAGTGAAGGGAGGGGCCGGGGCAATCAGCCCCAGCATTTT. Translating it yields CASSEGRGRGNQPQHF.

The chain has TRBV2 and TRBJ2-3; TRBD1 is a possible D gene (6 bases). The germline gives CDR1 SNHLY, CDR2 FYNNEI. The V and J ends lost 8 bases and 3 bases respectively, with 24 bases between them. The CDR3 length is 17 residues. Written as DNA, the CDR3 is TGTGCCAGCGGCGAGGACCCCCCCAAAAGGGGGACAGATACGCAGTATTTT. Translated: CASGEDPPKRGTDTQYF. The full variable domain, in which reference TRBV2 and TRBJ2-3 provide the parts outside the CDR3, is EPEVTQTPSHQVTQMGQEVILRCVPISNHLYFYWYRQILGQKVEFLVSFYNNEISEKSEIFDDQFSVERPDGSNFTLKIRSTKLEDSAMYFCASGEDPPKRGTDTQYFGPGTRLTVL.

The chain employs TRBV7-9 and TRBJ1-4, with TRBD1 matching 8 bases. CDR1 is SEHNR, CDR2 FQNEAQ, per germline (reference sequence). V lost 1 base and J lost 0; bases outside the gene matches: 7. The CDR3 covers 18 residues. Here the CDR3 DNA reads TGTGCCAGCAGCTTAGGTCGGGGGACAGGAACAACTAATGAAAAACTGTTTTTT. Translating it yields CASSLGRGTGTTNEKLFF.

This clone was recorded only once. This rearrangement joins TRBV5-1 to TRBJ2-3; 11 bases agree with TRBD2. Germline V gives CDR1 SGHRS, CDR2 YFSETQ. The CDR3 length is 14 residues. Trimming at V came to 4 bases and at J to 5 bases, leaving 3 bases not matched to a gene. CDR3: CASSQGTSGDTQYF. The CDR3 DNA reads TGCGCCAGCAGCCAAGGGACTAGCGGAGATACGCAGTATTTT.

The chain's CDR3 is CASSEGQGVGYEQYF. CDR3 sequence (DNA): TGTGCCAGCAGCGAGGGACAGGGGGTGGGCTACGAGCAGTACTTC. The rearrangement uses TRBV9 and TRBJ2-7, with 11 bases that match TRBD1. This CDR3 has 15 residues. Germline values: CDR1 SGDLS, CDR2 YYNGEE. J was trimmed by 3 bases and V by 3 bases; bases with no gene match: 5.

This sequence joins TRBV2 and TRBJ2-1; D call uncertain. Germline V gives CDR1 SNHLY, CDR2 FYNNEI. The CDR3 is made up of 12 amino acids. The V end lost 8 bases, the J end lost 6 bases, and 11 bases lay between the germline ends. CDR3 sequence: CASYRLLNEQFF. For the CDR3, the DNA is TGTGCCAGCTATCGACTGCTCAATGAGCAGTTCTTC. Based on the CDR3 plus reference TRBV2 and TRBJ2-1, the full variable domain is EPEVTQTPSHQVTQMGQEVILRCVPISNHLYFYWYRQILGQKVEFLVSFYNNEISEKSEIFDDQFSVERPDGSNFTLKIRSTKLEDSAMYFCASYRLLNEQFFGPGTRLTVL.

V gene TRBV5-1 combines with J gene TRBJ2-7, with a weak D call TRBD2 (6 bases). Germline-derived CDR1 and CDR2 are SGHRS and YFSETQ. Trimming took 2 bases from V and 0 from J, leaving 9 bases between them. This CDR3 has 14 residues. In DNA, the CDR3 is TGCGCCAGCAGCTTAGATAGCGGCTCCTACGAGCAGTACTTC. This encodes CASSLDSGSYEQYF.

CDR3 protein: CASTGRGGSYGYTF. For the CDR3, the DNA is TGTGCCAGCACCGGGAGGGGGGGGTCCTATGGCTACACCTTC. The chain employs TRBV5-4 and TRBJ1-2, with TRBD1 as a possible D gene (6 bases). Trimming removed 6 bases from V and 4 bases from J, with 16 bases in between. CDR1 and CDR2 (germline): SGHNT, YYREEE (reference sequence). The CDR3 runs to 14 residues.

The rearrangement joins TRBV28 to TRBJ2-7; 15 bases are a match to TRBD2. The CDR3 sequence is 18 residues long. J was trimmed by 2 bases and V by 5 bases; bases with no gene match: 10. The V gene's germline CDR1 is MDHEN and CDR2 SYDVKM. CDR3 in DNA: TGTGCCAGCAGTCCCTACCCCGGGACTAGCGGGGGGACCTACGAGCAGTACTTC. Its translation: CASSPYPGTSGGTYEQYF.

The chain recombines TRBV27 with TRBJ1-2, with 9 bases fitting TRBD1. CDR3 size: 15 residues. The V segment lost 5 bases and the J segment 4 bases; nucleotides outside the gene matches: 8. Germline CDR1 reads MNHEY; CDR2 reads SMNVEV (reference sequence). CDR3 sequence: CASSLGTGRGYGYTF. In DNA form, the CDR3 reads TGTGCCAGCAGTCTAGGGACAGGGCGAGGCTATGGCTACACCTTC.

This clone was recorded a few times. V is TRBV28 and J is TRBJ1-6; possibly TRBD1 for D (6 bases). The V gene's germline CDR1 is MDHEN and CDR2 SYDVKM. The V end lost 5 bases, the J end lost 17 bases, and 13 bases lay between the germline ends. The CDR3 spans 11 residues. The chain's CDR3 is CASSTLQGIHF. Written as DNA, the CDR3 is TGTGCCAGCAGTACCTTACAGGGAATCCACTTT.